These T cell receptor beta chains were read from a single sample in a study of T cells in Graves' hyperthyroidism and ophthalmopathy. TCRdb re-called the multiplex PCR reads through MiXCR, storing one row per CDR3 protein. The sample has about 600,000 distinct CDR3 sequences; more than 15% are singletons. Material for sequencing was blood. The receptors were sampled from a woman aged 40 to 49 with Graves' ophthalmopathy. CDR3s include the opening cysteine and the closing phenylalanine or tryptophan. Each record gives: J gene, V gene, clone size, D gene, CDR3 DNA, CDR3 protein. The D gene is left open where the match is weak. Size is omitted from some rows. Given values are once, few, many or a class for expanded clones.

j_gene: TRBJ2-3; v_gene: TRBV7-6; abundance: -; d_gene: -; CDR3nt: TGTGCCAGCAGCGAAACCTTAGATACGCAGTATTTT; CDR3aa: CASSETLDTQYF
j_gene: TRBJ2-5; v_gene: TRBV5-4; abundance: few; d_gene: -; CDR3nt: TGTGCCAGCAGCTGGGGGGGGGCACAAGAGACCCAGTACTTC; CDR3aa: CASSWGGAQETQYF
j_gene: TRBJ2-5; v_gene: TRBV3-1; abundance: many; d_gene: -; CDR3nt: TGTGCCAGCAGCCAAAGAGACTTGGGGGAAGAGACCCAGTACTTC; CDR3aa: CASSQRDLGEETQYF
j_gene: TRBJ1-2; v_gene: TRBV20-1; abundance: -; d_gene: -; CDR3nt: TGCAGTGCTAGTGACATATCCGTGGGGAGCGTACCGACTAACTATGGCTACACCTTC; CDR3aa: CSASDISVGSVPTNYGYTF
j_gene: TRBJ2-7; v_gene: TRBV11-2; abundance: -; d_gene: TRBD2; CDR3nt: TGTGCCAGCAGCTGGAGGGGGACTAGCGGGAGTTTATACGAGCAGTACTTC; CDR3aa: CASSWRGTSGSLYEQYF
j_gene: TRBJ2-2; v_gene: TRBV20-1; abundance: -; d_gene: TRBD2; CDR3nt: TGCAGTGCTAGAGATCTTGCGGGAGATACGAGCGGGGAGCTGTTTTTT; CDR3aa: CSARDLAGDTSGELFF
j_gene: TRBJ2-5; v_gene: TRBV12-3/TRBV12-4; abundance: few; d_gene: TRBD2; CDR3nt: TGTGCCAGCAGTTTAATCCCTTTCCGACGCGGGACTAGCGGGACTGAGACCCAGTACTTC; CDR3aa: CASSLIPFRRGTSGTETQYF
j_gene: TRBJ2-5; v_gene: TRBV30; abundance: many; d_gene: -; CDR3nt: TGTGCCTGGAGTGTGGCACAGGGTCCCCAGTACTTC; CDR3aa: CAWSVAQGPQYF
j_gene: TRBJ2-7; v_gene: TRBV10-2; abundance: -; d_gene: TRBD2; CDR3nt: TGCGCCAGCAGTGAGGGCTCGACTAGCCGGCAGTACTTC; CDR3aa: CASSEGSTSRQYF
j_gene: TRBJ1-1; v_gene: TRBV18; abundance: -; d_gene: TRBD1; CDR3nt: TGTGCCGGCTCACCCGGGACAGGGGGCACTGAAGCTTTCTTT; CDR3aa: CAGSPGTGGTEAFF
j_gene: TRBJ2-1; v_gene: TRBV20-1; abundance: many; d_gene: TRBD2; CDR3nt: TGCAGTGCTTTGGGGCGGGAGGCCTATGAGCAGTTCTTC; CDR3aa: CSALGREAYEQFF
j_gene: TRBJ2-5; v_gene: TRBV6-5; abundance: -; d_gene: -; CDR3nt: TGTGCCAGCAGTTACGCGCGGCGGTACCAAGAGACCCAGTACTTC; CDR3aa: CASSYARRYQETQYF